Ten or more counts support the clone carrying this T cell receptor (beta chain). Regions amplified from RNA transcripts were the TCR beta CDR3 regions. HTBI primers were used for first-round RT-PCR of the TCR CDR3. Each CDR3 protein is one row after TCRdb ran MiXCR on the multiplex PCR reads. The repertoire holds hundreds of thousands of distinct CDR3 sequences, with 15% to 20% as singletons. These data are taken from a study of T cells in Graves' hyperthyroidism and ophthalmopathy. The authors deemed Graves' hyperthyroidism stable absent ophthalmopathy progression within 18 months. Each patient was aged 18 to 65 and had newly diagnosed hyperthyroidism of under 2 months' duration. The diagnoses drew upon clinical symptoms, serum thyroxine and TRAb, thyroid ultrasound and orbital computed tomography. The sequence came from a woman between 25 and 40 years old with Graves' hyperthyroidism. Input material: blood.

The CDR3 DNA follows: TGTGCCAGCAGCTTAGCGAATGGGGGGGTCAGAAACATTCAGTACTTC. It codes for CASSLANGGVRNIQYF. The chain employs TRBV7-9 and TRBJ2-4, with 7 bases that match TRBD2. CDR3 length: 16 residues. Germline V CDR1 and CDR2: SEHNR, FQNEAQ (reference sequence). V lost 0 bases and J lost 6; bases outside the gene matches: 8.